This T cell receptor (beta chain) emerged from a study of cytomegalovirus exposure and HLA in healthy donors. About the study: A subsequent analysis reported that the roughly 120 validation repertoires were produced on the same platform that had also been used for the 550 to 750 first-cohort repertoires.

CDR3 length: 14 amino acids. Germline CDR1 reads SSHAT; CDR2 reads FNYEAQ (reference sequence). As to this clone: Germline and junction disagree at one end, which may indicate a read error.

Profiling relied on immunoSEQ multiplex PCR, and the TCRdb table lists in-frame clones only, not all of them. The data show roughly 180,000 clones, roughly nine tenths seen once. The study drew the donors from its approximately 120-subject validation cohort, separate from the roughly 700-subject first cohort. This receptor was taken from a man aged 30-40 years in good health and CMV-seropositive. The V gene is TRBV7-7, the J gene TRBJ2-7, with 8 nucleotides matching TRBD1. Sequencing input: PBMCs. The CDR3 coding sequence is TGTGCTAGCAGCCTCGGACAGGGAACCTACGAGCAGTACTTC. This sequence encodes CASSLGQGTYEQYF.